The 31 T cell receptor beta chains listed next were all sequenced from one sample in a study of cytomegalovirus exposure and HLA in healthy donors. PCR involved 60 Vbeta and 13 Jbeta primers. Generated by immunoSEQ multiplex PCR, the TCRdb table keeps only in-frame clones and is missing some. Among approximately 140,000 clones, roughly 74% were seen once, and the ten largest hold roughly 6%. What was sequenced was PBMCs. Source of these receptors: a woman between 40 and 55 years old in good health and CMV-seropositive.

The CDR3 coding sequence is TGTGCCAGCACTTTAGGCTCGGGAGCTTCCGAAAAACTGTTTTTT. As protein: CASTLGSGASEKLFF. The rearrangement uses TRBV7-9 and TRBJ1-4; D remains unclear. V was pared by 7 bases and J by 8 bases, with 20 bases between. Germline CDR1 reads SEHNR; CDR2 reads FQNEAQ (reference sequence). CDR3 size: 15 residues. Based on the CDR3 plus reference TRBV7-9 and TRBJ1-4, the full variable domain is DTGVSQNPRHKITKRGQNVTFRCDPISEHNRLYWYRQTLGQGPEFLTYFQNEAQLEKSRLLSDRFSAERPKGSFSTLEIQRTEQGDSAMYLCASTLGSGASEKLFFGSGTQLSVL.

The chain recombines TRBV5-1 with TRBJ2-5; 13 nucleotides align to TRBD2. Matching the DNA end better, TRBJ2-7 makes the J call doubtful. Germline V gene lookup returns CDR1 SGHRS and CDR2 YFSETQ. The CDR3 length is 16 residues. Written as DNA, the CDR3 is TGCGCCAGCAGCTTGGGACTAGCGGGAGGTACCTACGAGCAGTACTTC. It translates to CASSLGLAGGTYEQYF.

V usage is TRBV11-3 and J usage is TRBJ2-3; 12 bases fit TRBD1. V trimming: 5 bases; J trimming: 4 bases; junction bases outside the gene matches: 10. The CDR3 has 17 residues. Germline V gene lookup returns CDR1 SGHNT and CDR2 YENEEA. The CDR3 loop is CASSAGTGGGGADTQYF. The DNA of the CDR3 is TGTGCCAGCAGCGCTGGGACAGGGGGCGGAGGGGCAGATACGCAGTATTTT.

The chain joins TRBV7-6 to TRBJ2-2; 7 bases are a match to TRBD1. Germline CDR1 reads SGHVS; CDR2 reads FNYEAQ. This CDR3 comprises 16 residues. V lost 3 bases to trimming and J lost 1 base; unmatched junction nucleotides: 5. This chain's CDR3 is CASSFTTGRNTGELFF. The CDR3 bases are TGTGCCAGCAGCTTCACGACAGGGAGGAACACCGGGGAGCTGTTTTTT.

Concerning this clone itself: Other DNA sequences in this specimen translate into the identical CDR3. The J gene is TRBJ2-5, the V gene TRBV28; D is unclear. The V end lost 1 base, the J end lost 2 bases, and 8 bases lay between the germline ends. The CDR3 totals 14 residues. In germline, CDR1 is MDHEN, CDR2 SYDVKM. This CDR3 reads CASSLSQPQETQYF. The CDR3 DNA sequence: TGTGCCAGCAGTTTATCACAGCCTCAAGAGACCCAGTACTTC.

The chain links TRBV12-5 to TRBJ2-3; 7 bases are shared with TRBD2. The V gene end was trimmed by 7 bases and the J gene end by 2 bases; junction bases not matched to a gene: 6. Germline V gene data show CDR1 as LGHNT and CDR2 as FRNRAP. The CDR3 contains 14 residues. The CDR3 region is CASASSGLTDTQYF. As DNA, the CDR3 is TGTGCTAGTGCCTCTAGCGGACTCACAGATACGCAGTATTTT.

The CDR3 nucleotides read TGTGCCAGCAGCGCACAGGGAAAGTACAATCAGCCCCAGCATTTT. Translation gives CASSAQGKYNQPQHF. The V call is TRBV6-1, the J call TRBJ1-5, with D possibly TRBD1 on 6 matching bases. V shed 6 bases and J shed 3 bases, with 15 bases lying between them. Germline assignment: CDR1 MNHNS and CDR2 SASEGT. CDR3 size: 15 residues.

The chain couples TRBV6-6 to TRBJ2-3, with D hard to call. Trimming cost V 8 bases and J 1 base, with 10 bases left between them. Germline V gene lookup returns CDR1 MNHNY and CDR2 SVGAGI (reference sequence). The CDR3 loop spans 13 amino acids. In DNA form, the CDR3 reads TGTGCCAGCTCCCCTGGAGGCACAGATACGCAGTATTTT. It codes for CASSPGGTDTQYF.

CDR3 nucleotide sequence: TGTGCCAGCAGCGTAGGCAGCGGCAATGAGCAGTTCTTC. It codes for CASSVGSGNEQFF. The chain links TRBV9 to TRBJ2-1; D is perhaps TRBD2 (5 bases). Germline V CDR1 and CDR2: SGDLS, YYNGEE. CDR3 length: 13 amino acids. V was trimmed by 0 bases and J by 6 bases, leaving 7 bases between them.

The chain uses TRBV6-5 and TRBJ1-2, with a weak D call TRBD1 (5 bases). From germline, CDR1 is MNHEY and CDR2 SVGAGI. This CDR3 contains 15 residues. The V end lost 7 bases, the J end lost 4 bases, and 19 bases lay between the germline ends. The CDR3 sequence: CASTSYSQGLYGYTF. CDR3 in DNA: TGTGCCAGCACCTCGTATTCCCAGGGTCTCTATGGCTACACCTTC.

This chain joins TRBV6-5 and TRBJ1-5, with D unclear. V was pared by 6 bases and J by 3 bases, with 9 bases between. Looked up from germline, CDR1 is MNHEY and CDR2 is SVGAGI. The CDR3 has 13 residues. DNA for the CDR3: TGTGCCAGCAGGGCTCAGGCCAATCAGCCCCAGCATTTT. Protein: CASRAQANQPQHF.

This chain connects TRBV5-1 to TRBJ2-5; 10 nucleotides align to TRBD2. The J call may be faulty, since TRBJ2-7 better matches the DNA end. Germline V gene data show CDR1 as SGHRS and CDR2 as YFSETQ. The CDR3 runs 15 residues. This chain's CDR3 is CASSLGASGGYEQYF. DNA of the CDR3: TGCGCCAGCAGCTTGGGCGCTAGCGGGGGATACGAGCAGTACTTC.

The V gene is TRBV6-5, the J gene TRBJ1-2, with 12 positions matching TRBD1. Per germline, CDR1 MNHEY and CDR2 SVGAGI. This CDR3 spans 14 amino acids. V lost 2 bases and J lost 6; bases outside the gene matches: 1. The CDR3: CASSYGTGGNGYTF. Written as DNA, the CDR3 is TGTGCCAGCAGTTACGGGACAGGGGGCAATGGCTACACCTTC.

The chain combines TRBV7-8 with TRBJ2-1, with 11 bases that match TRBD2. The germline CDR1 and CDR2 sequences are SGHVS and FQNEAQ. CDR3 length: 16 amino acids. Trimming at V came to 1 base and at J to 8 bases, leaving 7 bases not matched to a gene. This CDR3 is CASSLVNPGLADEQFF. DNA for the CDR3: TGTGCCAGCAGCTTAGTGAACCCGGGACTAGCGGATGAGCAGTTCTTC.

In its sample, this clone was seen a few times. The V gene is TRBV25-1, the J gene TRBJ1-1; 7 bases are shared with TRBD1. There are 15 residues in the CDR3. Unmatched junction bases numbered 9, after V lost 4 bases and J lost 4 bases. CDR1 and CDR2 from the germline V gene are MGHDK and SYGVNS. For the CDR3, the DNA is TGTGCCAGCAGTGGATTCGAGGGGGCCGGCACTGAAGCTTTCTTT. It is translated as CASSGFEGAGTEAFF.

This chain links TRBV28 with TRBJ2-7; 7 bases are shared with TRBD1. The CDR3 runs to 13 residues. V dropped 5 bases and J dropped 0; count of bases not matched to a gene: 1. The germline CDR1 and CDR2 sequences are MDHEN and SYDVKM. The CDR3 spells CASSGQVSYEQYF. CDR3 sequence (DNA): TGTGCCAGCAGTGGACAGGTCTCCTACGAGCAGTACTTC.

This clone was seen more than once but under ten times. This chain connects TRBV5-1 to TRBJ1-2, with TRBD1 identical over 7 bases. The CDR3 is made up of 15 amino acids. In germline, CDR1 is SGHRS, CDR2 YFSETQ. The V gene end was trimmed by 0 bases and the J gene end by 8 bases; junction bases not matched to a gene: 10. CDR3 region: CASSLAPGTALGYTF. In DNA, the CDR3 is TGCGCCAGCAGCTTGGCCCCAGGGACAGCCCTAGGCTACACCTTC.

Turning to this clone: One junction end disagrees with the germline gene, perhaps due to a read error. The genes are TRBV7-9 and TRBJ2-2, with TRBD2 identical over 8 bases. The CDR3 is made up of 15 amino acids. Per the germline V gene, CDR1 is SEHNR and CDR2 is FQNEAQ (reference sequence). The chain's CDR3 is CSSSQLYTSGRSLFF. The CDR3 nucleotides read TGTTCCAGCAGCCAACTCTATACTAGCGGACGTTCGCTGTTTTTT.

This clone was found once. The CDR3: CASSHTPGLAGSREQYF. CDR3 DNA sequence: TGTGCCAGCAGCCATACCCCTGGACTAGCGGGATCGAGGGAGCAGTACTTC. This rearrangement joins TRBV4-2 to TRBJ2-5; the match to TRBD2 covers 12 bases. This CDR3 is 17 amino acids long. Germline values: CDR1 LGHNA, CDR2 YNFKEQ. The V segment lost 3 bases and the J segment 11 bases; nucleotides outside the gene matches: 16.

V gene TRBV5-1 combines with J gene TRBJ2-7; 9 nucleotides align to TRBD1. This CDR3 spans 14 amino acids. V lost 7 bases to trimming and J lost 3 bases; unmatched junction nucleotides: 8. Per the germline V gene, CDR1 is SGHRS and CDR2 is YFSETQ. The CDR3 spells CASYPGTGRYEQYF. CDR3 DNA: TGCGCCAGCTATCCCGGGACAGGGCGCTACGAGCAGTACTTC.

The chain uses TRBV4-2 and TRBJ2-7; 8 bases agree with TRBD2. There are 17 residues in the CDR3. Germline CDR1 and CDR2: LGHNA and YNFKEQ. The junction had 10 bases not matched to a gene; V was cut back by 2 bases and J by 1 base. CDR3 sequence: CASSQSLLAAESYEQYF. The CDR3 bases are TGTGCCAGCAGCCAATCCCTACTAGCGGCTGAATCCTACGAGCAGTACTTC.

The chain couples TRBV29-1 to TRBJ2-3, with 11 nucleotides matching TRBD2. Looked up from germline, CDR1 is SQVTM and CDR2 is ANQGSEA. This CDR3 has 14 amino acids. The trim removed 4 bases at V and 2 bases at J, leaving 2 bases unmatched. The CDR3: CSVGLAGTTDTQYF. CDR3 nucleotide sequence: TGCAGCGTTGGACTAGCGGGGACCACAGATACGCAGTATTTT.

The chain uses TRBV7-9 and TRBJ2-7, with no clear D. The CDR3 loop spans 11 amino acids. Trimming pared 4 bases from V and 6 bases from J, leaving 7 bases between. Germline V CDR1 and CDR2: SEHNR, FQNEAQ (reference sequence). CDR3 loop: CASSSSGEQYF. The CDR3 DNA sequence: TGTGCCAGCAGCTCGTCAGGCGAGCAGTACTTC.

The V call is TRBV29-1, the J call TRBJ2-5; 7 nucleotides match TRBD1. This CDR3 region has 12 residues. Germline assignment: CDR1 SQVTM and CDR2 ANQGSEA. Trimming took 5 bases from V and 4 from J; bases not matched to a gene: 4. The CDR3 DNA reads as TGCAGCGTTCGTAACAGGGGAGAGACCCAGTACTTC. Translation gives CSVRNRGETQYF.

The CDR3 sequence is CASSLRPTGGETQYF. The CDR3 nucleotides are TGTGCCAGCAGCTTACGGCCTACGGGGGGGGAGACCCAGTACTTC. The genes are TRBV7-6 and TRBJ2-5; 8 bases match TRBD2. The CDR3 is 15 residues long. Trimming removed 2 bases from V and 5 bases from J; junction bases left unmatched: 7. CDR1 and CDR2 from the germline V gene are SGHVS and FNYEAQ.

The genes are TRBV30 and TRBJ1-5, with D possibly matching TRBD1 (6 bases). The germline CDR1 and CDR2 sequences are GTSNPN and SVGIG (reference sequence). The V end was cut by 3 bases, the J end by 0 bases, with 24 bases between. The CDR3 totals 19 residues. CDR3 amino acids: CAWRGGRGRGPYSNQPQHF. CDR3 bases: TGTGCCTGGAGGGGGGGAAGGGGGAGGGGCCCTTATAGCAATCAGCCCCAGCATTTT.

The chain is built from TRBV15 and TRBJ1-3; 7 bases are a match to TRBD1. The V gene end was trimmed by 0 bases and the J gene end by 9 bases; junction bases not matched to a gene: 2. This CDR3 has 13 residues. CDR1 and CDR2 (germline): LNHNV, YYDKDF (reference sequence). CDR3 sequence: CATSRDRGTTIYF. CDR3 coding DNA: TGTGCCACCAGCAGAGACAGGGGGACCACCATATATTTT.

V usage is TRBV28 and J usage is TRBJ2-2, with D maybe TRBD1 (7 bases). CDR1 and CDR2 (germline): MDHEN, SYDVKM. The CDR3 sequence is 15 residues long. Between the trimmed V and J ends, which lost 4 bases and 3 bases, there was a span of 12 bases. The CDR3 loop reads CASSSGDRDTGELFF. As DNA, the CDR3 is TGTGCCAGCAGTTCGGGGGACAGAGACACCGGGGAGCTGTTTTTT.

This clone was counted a single time. The chain has TRBV14 and TRBJ2-6, with D maybe TRBD1 (5 bases). The CDR3 has 16 residues. Trimming left V 3 bases short and J 0 bases short, with 9 bases between. The germline CDR1 and CDR2 sequences are SGHDN and FVKESK. CDR3 nucleotide sequence: TGTGCCAGCAGCCACAGGGCCAGCTCTGGGGCCAACGTCCTGACTTTC. Protein: CASSHRASSGANVLTF.

The V gene is TRBV12-5, the J gene TRBJ2-3; 7 nucleotides line up with TRBD1. CDR3 length: 14 amino acids. Germline CDR1 is LGHNT and CDR2 is FRNRAP. The J segment lost 1 base and the V segment lost 3 bases, leaving 1 base of the junction unmatched. The CDR3 loop reads CASGLGGGTDTQYF. The CDR3 DNA is TGTGCTAGTGGTTTAGGGGGCGGCACAGATACGCAGTATTTT.

This chain links TRBV19 with TRBJ1-4, with 9 bases identical to TRBD1. CDR1 and CDR2 from the germline V gene are LNHDA and SQIVND (reference sequence). V shed 6 bases, J shed 6 bases, and the junction held 5 bases outside the gene matches. This CDR3 region has 14 residues. Written as DNA, the CDR3 is TGTGCCAGTAGCCCGGGACAGGGATATGAAAAACTGTTTTTT. This gives the protein CASSPGQGYEKLFF. The full variable domain, its missing parts supplied by reference TRBV19 and TRBJ1-4, is DGGITQSPKYLFRKEGQNVTLSCEQNLNHDAMYWYRQDPGQGLRLIYYSQIVNDFQKGDIAEGYSVSREKKESFPLTVTSAQKNPTAFYLCASSPGQGYEKLFFGSGTQLSVL.